A selection of T cell receptor beta chains follows, all from one sample in a study of response to subunit inactivated influenza vaccine. TCRdb reanalysed the RT-PCR reads using MiXCR and keeps one entry per CDR3 protein. The data show under 850,000 distinct CDR3 sequences, with approximately 17% seen just once and roughly a tenth held by the top ten. Sequencing was performed on PBMCs from blood, taken 5 days after vaccination. The receptors derive from a man aged 45-65 years who received an inactivated influenza vaccine. Each CDR3 is given with its conserved first and last residue. The order of the fields is V gene, D gene, J gene, clone size, CDR3 protein, CDR3 DNA. D genes are given only for firm matches. Clone size is shown for a subset of rows, as once, few, many or a class of expanded clone.

v_call: TRBV10-3
d_call: TRBD1
j_call: TRBJ1-1
clone_size: .
cdr3_aa: CAIRPSGQGTTEAFF
cdr3_nt: TGTGCCATCAGACCGAGCGGACAGGGGACCACTGAAGCTTTCTTT

v_call: TRBV10-2
d_call: .
j_call: TRBJ2-5
clone_size: few
cdr3_aa: CAAAAQETQYF
cdr3_nt: TGCGCCGCGGCGGCCCAAGAGACCCAGTACTTC

v_call: TRBV3-1
d_call: TRBD1
j_call: TRBJ1-1
clone_size: .
cdr3_aa: CASSQPRTGTSTEAFF
cdr3_nt: TGTGCCAGCAGCCAACCCCGGACAGGGACCTCCACTGAAGCTTTCTTT

v_call: TRBV10-3
d_call: .
j_call: TRBJ2-7
clone_size: many
cdr3_aa: CAISETRTPSYEQYF
cdr3_nt: TGTGCCATCAGTGAGACCCGGACACCATCCTACGAGCAGTACTTC

v_call: TRBV6-4
d_call: .
j_call: TRBJ1-5
clone_size: few
cdr3_aa: CASRDQHF
cdr3_nt: TGTGCCAGCAGGGATCAGCATTTT

v_call: TRBV4-3
d_call: .
j_call: TRBJ2-5
clone_size: .
cdr3_aa: CASSPNSAETQYF
cdr3_nt: TGCGCCAGCAGCCCCAACTCGGCGGAGACCCAGTACTTC

v_call: TRBV20-1
d_call: .
j_call: TRBJ2-3
clone_size: .
cdr3_aa: CSVYGGGLTDTQYF
cdr3_nt: TGCAGTGTTTATGGTGGGGGCTTGACAGATACGCAGTATTTT

v_call: TRBV12-3/TRBV12-4
d_call: TRBD2
j_call: TRBJ2-1
clone_size: .
cdr3_aa: CASSPSGRAVEQFF
cdr3_nt: TGTGCCAGCAGTCCTAGCGGGAGGGCCGTTGAGCAGTTCTTC

v_call: TRBV5-1
d_call: .
j_call: TRBJ2-2
clone_size: few
cdr3_aa: CASSQGLHTGELFF
cdr3_nt: TGCGCCAGCAGCCAGGGTCTTCACACCGGGGAGCTGTTTTTT

v_call: TRBV11-2
d_call: .
j_call: TRBJ2-3
clone_size: .
cdr3_aa: CASSASKVFITDTQYF
cdr3_nt: TGTGCCAGCAGCGCCAGTAAGGTATTCATTACAGATACGCAGTATTTT

v_call: TRBV5-6
d_call: .
j_call: TRBJ2-2
clone_size: .
cdr3_aa: CASSWVSGELFF
cdr3_nt: TGTGCCAGCAGCTGGGTTTCCGGGGAGCTGTTTTTT

v_call: TRBV12-3/TRBV12-4
d_call: .
j_call: TRBJ1-3
clone_size: .
cdr3_aa: CASRKQGNTIYF
cdr3_nt: TGTGCCAGCAGAAAACAGGGAAACACCATATATTTT

v_call: TRBV23-1
d_call: .
j_call: TRBJ2-1
clone_size: once
cdr3_aa: CASSDGGPCSYNEQFF
cdr3_nt: TGCGCCAGCAGTGACGGGGGGCCCTGCTCCTACAATGAGCAGTTCTTC

v_call: TRBV9
d_call: .
j_call: TRBJ2-2
clone_size: .
cdr3_aa: CASSVEEGTGELFF
cdr3_nt: TGTGCCAGCAGCGTAGAGGAGGGGACCGGGGAGCTGTTTTTT

v_call: TRBV5-1
d_call: .
j_call: TRBJ2-7
clone_size: .
cdr3_aa: CASSPGNTGEQYF
cdr3_nt: TGCGCCAGCAGCCCCGGAAACACAGGCGAGCAGTACTTC

v_call: TRBV7-2
d_call: .
j_call: TRBJ2-4
clone_size: few
cdr3_aa: CASSLRGWGDIQYF
cdr3_nt: TGTGCCAGCAGCTTACGGGGGTGGGGAGACATTCAGTACTTC

v_call: TRBV12-3/TRBV12-4
d_call: .
j_call: TRBJ1-1
clone_size: .
cdr3_aa: CASSFGVIMNTEAFF
cdr3_nt: TGTGCCAGCAGTTTCGGGGTAATCATGAACACTGAAGCTTTCTTT

v_call: TRBV20-1
d_call: TRBD1
j_call: TRBJ2-1
clone_size: few
cdr3_aa: CSPPGQGISEQFF
cdr3_nt: TGCAGCCCCCCGGGACAGGGGATCAGTGAGCAGTTCTTC

v_call: TRBV5-1
d_call: TRBD1
j_call: TRBJ2-7
clone_size: few
cdr3_aa: CASSSKQGAGYEQYF
cdr3_nt: TGCGCCAGCAGCTCGAAACAGGGGGCTGGGTACGAGCAGTACTTC

v_call: TRBV2
d_call: .
j_call: TRBJ2-5
clone_size: .
cdr3_aa: CASSEARGAAETQYF
cdr3_nt: TGTGCCAGCAGTGAAGCGCGGGGCGCAGCAGAGACCCAGTACTTC

v_call: TRBV7-2
d_call: TRBD1
j_call: TRBJ1-4
clone_size: few
cdr3_aa: CASSSTGDNYEKLFF
cdr3_nt: TGTGCCAGCAGCTCGACAGGGGACAACTATGAAAAACTGTTTTTT

v_call: TRBV12-3/TRBV12-4
d_call: TRBD1
j_call: TRBJ1-3
clone_size: few
cdr3_aa: CASSRRGLGNTIYF
cdr3_nt: TGTGCCAGCAGTAGAAGGGGGCTCGGAAACACCATATATTTT

v_call: TRBV4-3
d_call: TRBD2
j_call: TRBJ2-1
clone_size: few
cdr3_aa: CASSQQGLAGGYNEQFF
cdr3_nt: TGCGCCAGCAGCCAACAAGGACTAGCGGGGGGTTACAATGAGCAGTTCTTC

v_call: TRBV20-1
d_call: .
j_call: TRBJ1-4
clone_size: .
cdr3_aa: CSARIRGEKLFF
cdr3_nt: TGCAGTGCTAGAATCAGGGGAGAAAAACTGTTTTTT

v_call: TRBV5-1
d_call: .
j_call: TRBJ2-1
clone_size: many
cdr3_aa: CASSLAFEQFF
cdr3_nt: TGCGCCAGCAGCTTGGCCTTTGAGCAGTTCTTC

v_call: TRBV29-1
d_call: .
j_call: TRBJ1-4
clone_size: few
cdr3_aa: CSAKDSGSEKLFF
cdr3_nt: TGCAGCGCGAAGGACAGTGGTAGTGAAAAACTGTTTTTT

v_call: TRBV15
d_call: .
j_call: TRBJ2-5
clone_size: .
cdr3_aa: CATSRVRETQYF
cdr3_nt: TGTGCCACCAGCAGAGTCAGGGAGACCCAGTACTTC

v_call: TRBV5-5
d_call: TRBD1
j_call: TRBJ2-1
clone_size: many
cdr3_aa: CASSLGGEYNEQFF
cdr3_nt: TGTGCCAGCAGCTTAGGGGGCGAGTACAATGAGCAGTTCTTC

v_call: TRBV11-2
d_call: .
j_call: TRBJ2-3
clone_size: .
cdr3_aa: CASRGEGGTDTQYF
cdr3_nt: TGTGCCAGCAGGGGAGAGGGGGGAACAGATACGCAGTATTTT

v_call: TRBV4-3
d_call: TRBD2
j_call: TRBJ2-3
clone_size: .
cdr3_aa: CASSPFSGGADSTQYF
cdr3_nt: TGCGCCAGCAGCCCCTTTAGCGGGGGGGCCGATAGTACGCAGTATTTT

v_call: TRBV12-3/TRBV12-4
d_call: .
j_call: TRBJ1-4
clone_size: few
cdr3_aa: CASSFDRTNEKLFF
cdr3_nt: TGTGCCAGCAGTTTTGACAGAACTAATGAAAAACTGTTTTTT

v_call: TRBV12-3/TRBV12-4
d_call: .
j_call: TRBJ2-5
clone_size: .
cdr3_aa: CASSLWGKRETQYF
cdr3_nt: TGTGCCAGCAGTTTGTGGGGGAAGAGGGAGACCCAGTACTTC

v_call: TRBV7-9
d_call: .
j_call: TRBJ2-1
clone_size: few
cdr3_aa: CASTLGASAYNEQFF
cdr3_nt: TGTGCCAGCACCCTGGGAGCTAGCGCTTACAATGAGCAGTTCTTC

v_call: TRBV6-5
d_call: .
j_call: TRBJ1-5
clone_size: .
cdr3_aa: CASSFSWDGDQPQHF
cdr3_nt: TGTGCCAGCAGTTTTTCGTGGGACGGAGATCAGCCCCAGCATTTT

v_call: TRBV29-1
d_call: .
j_call: TRBJ2-5
clone_size: many
cdr3_aa: CSVEDEDLKLETQYF
cdr3_nt: TGCAGCGTTGAAGATGAGGACCTGAAGCTCGAGACCCAGTACTTC

v_call: TRBV7-2
d_call: TRBD2
j_call: TRBJ2-1
clone_size: few
cdr3_aa: CASSPGLAGTEQFF
cdr3_nt: TGTGCCAGCAGCCCGGGACTAGCGGGAACGGAGCAGTTCTTC

v_call: TRBV29-1
d_call: .
j_call: TRBJ2-5
clone_size: .
cdr3_aa: CSVVRVVSAEQETQYF
cdr3_nt: TGCAGCGTTGTTCGGGTGGTTTCGGCGGAACAAGAGACCCAGTACTTC